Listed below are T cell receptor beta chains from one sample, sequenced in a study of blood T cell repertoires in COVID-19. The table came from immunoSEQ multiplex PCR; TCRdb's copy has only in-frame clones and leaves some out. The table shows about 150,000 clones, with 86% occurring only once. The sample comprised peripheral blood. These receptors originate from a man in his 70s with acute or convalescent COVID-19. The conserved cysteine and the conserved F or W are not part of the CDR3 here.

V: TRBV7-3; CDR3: ASSSSGTGANVLT
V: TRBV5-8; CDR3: ASSPHGQSSYNSPLH
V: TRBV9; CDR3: ASSVAAGYGNTIY
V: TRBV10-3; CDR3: AIKKGVNTEAF
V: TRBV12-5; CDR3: ASGLARTGELF
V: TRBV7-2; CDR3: ASSLVPPGNEQF
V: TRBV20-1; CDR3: SASWLAGVFNEQF
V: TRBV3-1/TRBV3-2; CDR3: ASTQQGAYTGELF
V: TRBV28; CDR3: ASSLEYEQY
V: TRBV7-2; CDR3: ASSPLALAGNTIY
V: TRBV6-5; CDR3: ASRGSGHQADTQY
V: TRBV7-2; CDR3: ASSPFARGTTDTQY
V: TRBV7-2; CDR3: ASSLVRGRNEQF
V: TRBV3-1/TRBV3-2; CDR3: ASSPGLDNSPLH
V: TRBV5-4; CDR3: ASRPGTSGSGEQF
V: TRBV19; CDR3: ASMYRQQNQPQH
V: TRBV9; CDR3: ASSVGDGLAAVYEQY
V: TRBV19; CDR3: ASSIVWADNQPQH
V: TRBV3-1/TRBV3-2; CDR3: ASSPTGGYTQY
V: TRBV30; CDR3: AWSNLPSGEQY
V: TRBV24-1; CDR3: ATSDPSLLPQETQY
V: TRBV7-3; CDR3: ASSFGGATNEQF
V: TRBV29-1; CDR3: SVARTSGSFSSYNEQF
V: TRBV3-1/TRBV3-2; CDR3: ASSQDEGYT
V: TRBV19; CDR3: ASSMTSVGGMEQY
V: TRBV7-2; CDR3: ASSLDRGLNSPLH
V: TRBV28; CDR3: ASSPAGGYQETQY
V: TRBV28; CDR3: ASSFLYEQY